This entry describes one T cell receptor (beta chain). Its antigen is unidentified. Primers used in a second PCR of roughly 7 to 12 cycles were a sample-barcoded 5' primer and a J-beta primer mix. TCRdb reprocessed the 5' RACE reads with MiXCR, giving one entry per CDR3 protein. The data hold under 750,000 distinct CDR3 sequences, with under 55% observed a single time. The sample originates from a study of blood T cells in healthy people across ages. Study-wide findings and caveats: More naive CD4+ cells and higher diversity marked long-lived donors relative to aged donors.

The CDR3 length is 16 residues. Trimming took off 0 bases at V and 5 bases at J, with 16 bases between the two ends. Germline V gene data show CDR1 as LGHNA and CDR2 as YSLEER. The sequencing input was blood. The receptor's source is a man older than 75 in good health. The rearrangement joins TRBV4-3 to TRBJ2-5, with D unclear. CDR3: CASSQDLLGGVETQYF. The DNA for the CDR3 is TGCGCCAGCAGCCAAGACCTACTGGGTGGTGTGGAGACCCAGTACTTC.